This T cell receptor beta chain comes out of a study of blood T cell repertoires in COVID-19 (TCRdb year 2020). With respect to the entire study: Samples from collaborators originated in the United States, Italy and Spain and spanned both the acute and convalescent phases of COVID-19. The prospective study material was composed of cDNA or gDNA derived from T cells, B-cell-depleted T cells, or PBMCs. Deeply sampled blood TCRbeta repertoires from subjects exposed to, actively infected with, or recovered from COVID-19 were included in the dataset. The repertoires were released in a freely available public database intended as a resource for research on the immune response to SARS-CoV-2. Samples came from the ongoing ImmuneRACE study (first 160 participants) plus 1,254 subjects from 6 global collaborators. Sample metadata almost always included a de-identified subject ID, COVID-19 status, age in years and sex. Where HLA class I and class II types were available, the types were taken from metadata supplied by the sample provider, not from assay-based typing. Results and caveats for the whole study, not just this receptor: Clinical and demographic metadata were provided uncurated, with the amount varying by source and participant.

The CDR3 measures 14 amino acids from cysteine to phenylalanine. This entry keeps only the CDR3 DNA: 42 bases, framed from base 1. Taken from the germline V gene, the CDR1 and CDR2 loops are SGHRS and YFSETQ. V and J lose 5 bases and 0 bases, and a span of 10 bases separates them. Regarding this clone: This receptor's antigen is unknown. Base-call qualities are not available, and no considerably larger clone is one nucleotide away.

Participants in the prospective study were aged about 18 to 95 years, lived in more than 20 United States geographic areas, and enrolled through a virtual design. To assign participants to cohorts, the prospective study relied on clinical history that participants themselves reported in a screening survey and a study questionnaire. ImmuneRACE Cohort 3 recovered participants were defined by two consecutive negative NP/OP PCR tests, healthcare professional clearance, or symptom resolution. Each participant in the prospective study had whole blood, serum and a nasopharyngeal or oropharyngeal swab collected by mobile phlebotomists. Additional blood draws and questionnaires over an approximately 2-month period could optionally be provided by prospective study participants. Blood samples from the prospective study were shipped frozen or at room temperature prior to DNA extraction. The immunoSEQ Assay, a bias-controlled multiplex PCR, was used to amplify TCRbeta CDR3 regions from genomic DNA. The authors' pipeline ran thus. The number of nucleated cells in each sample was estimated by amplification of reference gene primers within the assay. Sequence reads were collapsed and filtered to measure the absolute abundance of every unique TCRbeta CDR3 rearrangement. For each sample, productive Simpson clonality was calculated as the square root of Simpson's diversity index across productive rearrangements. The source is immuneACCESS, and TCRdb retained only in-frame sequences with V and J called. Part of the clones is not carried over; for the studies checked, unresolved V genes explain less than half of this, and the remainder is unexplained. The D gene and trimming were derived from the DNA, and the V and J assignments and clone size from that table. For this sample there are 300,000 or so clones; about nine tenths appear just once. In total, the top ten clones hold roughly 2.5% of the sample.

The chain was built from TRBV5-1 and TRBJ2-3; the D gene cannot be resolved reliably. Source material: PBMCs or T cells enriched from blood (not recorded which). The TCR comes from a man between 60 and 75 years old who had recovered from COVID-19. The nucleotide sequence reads TGCGCCAGCAGACTTACGCCCAGCACAGATACGCAGTATTTT. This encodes CASRLTPSTDTQYF.